Below, one TCR beta chain is given with its context. The antigen remains undetermined. The template was RNA from unsorted bulk tissue. More than 3 cm separated this lung sample from the edge of the tumor. This record comes from a study of tumor and adjacent non-tumor tissue in lung cancer. Overall study findings and caveats: Tumor repertoires had a smaller top 100 clone share than normal lung.

The CDR3 totals 15 residues. V lost 6 bases, J lost 3 bases, and 17 bases lay in between. Per the germline V gene, CDR1 is SGHAT and CDR2 is FQNNGV. The library came from three nested PCR rounds adapted from ARM-PCR protocols. TCRdb called the multiplex PCR reads again in MiXCR, with one record for every CDR3 protein. The repertoire holds some 80,000 distinct CDR3 sequences, with about four fifths as singletons. The clonotype originates from a man aged 55 to 70 with non-small cell lung cancer. This chain connects TRBV11-2 to TRBJ1-2; no clear D. Sequenced material: distant non-tumor lung tissue. CDR3 nucleotide sequence: TGTGCCAGCAGTTCCAGGACCGACGCGGACTATGGCTACACCTTC. It codes for CASSSRTDADYGYTF.